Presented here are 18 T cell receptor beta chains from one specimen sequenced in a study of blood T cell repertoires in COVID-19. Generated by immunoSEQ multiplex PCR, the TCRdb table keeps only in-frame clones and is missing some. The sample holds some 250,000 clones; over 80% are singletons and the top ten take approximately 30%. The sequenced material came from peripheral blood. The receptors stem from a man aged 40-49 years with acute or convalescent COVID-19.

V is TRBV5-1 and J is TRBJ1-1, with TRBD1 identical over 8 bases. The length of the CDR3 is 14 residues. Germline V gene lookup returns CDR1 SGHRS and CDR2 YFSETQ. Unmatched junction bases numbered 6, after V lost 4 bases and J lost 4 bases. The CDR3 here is CASSAGQGSTEAFF. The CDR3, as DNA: TGCGCCAGCAGCGCCGGACAGGGAAGCACTGAAGCTTTCTTT.

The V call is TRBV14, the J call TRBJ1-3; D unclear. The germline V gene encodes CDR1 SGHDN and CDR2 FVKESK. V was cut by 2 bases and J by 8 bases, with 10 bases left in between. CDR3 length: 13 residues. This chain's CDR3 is CASSQPPRHTIYF. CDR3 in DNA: TGTGCCAGCAGCCAACCCCCTAGGCACACCATATATTTT.

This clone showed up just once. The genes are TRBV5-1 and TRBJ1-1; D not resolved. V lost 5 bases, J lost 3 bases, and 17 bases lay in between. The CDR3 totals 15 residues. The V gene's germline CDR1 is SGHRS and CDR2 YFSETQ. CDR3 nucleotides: TGCGCCAGCAGTCTCTCTATCCAAGGAGACACTGAAGCTTTCTTT. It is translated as CASSLSIQGDTEAFF.

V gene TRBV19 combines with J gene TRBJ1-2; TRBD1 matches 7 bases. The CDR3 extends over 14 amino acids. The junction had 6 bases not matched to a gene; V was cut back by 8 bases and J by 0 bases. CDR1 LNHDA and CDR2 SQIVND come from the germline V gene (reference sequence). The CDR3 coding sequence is TGTGCCAGTTCCGGACAGGCCACTAACTATGGCTACACCTTC. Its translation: CASSGQATNYGYTF.

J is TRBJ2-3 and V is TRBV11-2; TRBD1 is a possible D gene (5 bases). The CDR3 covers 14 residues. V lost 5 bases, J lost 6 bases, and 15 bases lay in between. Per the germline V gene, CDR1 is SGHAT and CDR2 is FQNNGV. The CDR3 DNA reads TGTGCCAGCAGCCCAGGGCAGCAAGCCGATACGCAGTATTTT. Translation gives CASSPGQQADTQYF.

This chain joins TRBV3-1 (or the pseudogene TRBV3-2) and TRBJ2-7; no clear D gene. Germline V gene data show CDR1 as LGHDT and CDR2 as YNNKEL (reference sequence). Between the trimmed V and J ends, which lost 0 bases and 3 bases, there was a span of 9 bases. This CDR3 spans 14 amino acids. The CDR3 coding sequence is TGTGCCAGCAGCCAAGATCCCCCCTTCTACGAGCAGTACTTC. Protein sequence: CASSQDPPFYEQYF.

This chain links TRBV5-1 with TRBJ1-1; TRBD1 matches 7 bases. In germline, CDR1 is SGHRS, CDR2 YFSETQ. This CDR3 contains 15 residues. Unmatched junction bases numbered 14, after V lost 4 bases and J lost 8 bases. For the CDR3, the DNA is TGCGCCAGCAGCAGGAATCTGGAGGGGGCCCAAGAAGCTTTCTTT. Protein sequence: CASSRNLEGAQEAFF.

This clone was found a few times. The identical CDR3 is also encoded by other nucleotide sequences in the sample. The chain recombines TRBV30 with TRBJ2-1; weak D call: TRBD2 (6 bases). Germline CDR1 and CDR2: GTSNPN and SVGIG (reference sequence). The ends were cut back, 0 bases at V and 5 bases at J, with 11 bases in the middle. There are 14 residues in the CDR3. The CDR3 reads CAWSVPGRDNEQFF. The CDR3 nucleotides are TGTGCCTGGAGTGTTCCCGGGAGAGACAATGAGCAGTTCTTC. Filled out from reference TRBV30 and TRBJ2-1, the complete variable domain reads SQTIHQWPATLVQPVGSPLSLECTVEGTSNPNLYWYRQAAGRGLQLLFYSVGIGQISSEVPQNLSASRPQDRQFILSSKKLLLSDSGFYLCAWSVPGRDNEQFFGPGTRLTVL.

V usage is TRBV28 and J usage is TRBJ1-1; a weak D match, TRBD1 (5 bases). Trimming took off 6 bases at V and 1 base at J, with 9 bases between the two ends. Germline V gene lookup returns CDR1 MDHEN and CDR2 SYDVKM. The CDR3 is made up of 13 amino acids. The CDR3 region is CASRKTGNTEAFF. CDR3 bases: TGTGCCAGCAGGAAAACAGGGAACACTGAAGCTTTCTTT.

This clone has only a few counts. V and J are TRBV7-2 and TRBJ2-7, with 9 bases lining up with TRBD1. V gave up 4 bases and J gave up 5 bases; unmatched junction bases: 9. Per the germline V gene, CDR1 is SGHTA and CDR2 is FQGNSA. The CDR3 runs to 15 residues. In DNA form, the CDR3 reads TGTGCCAGCAGCTCCCGCCCGGGACAGGGCAACGAGCAGTACTTC. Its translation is CASSSRPGQGNEQYF.

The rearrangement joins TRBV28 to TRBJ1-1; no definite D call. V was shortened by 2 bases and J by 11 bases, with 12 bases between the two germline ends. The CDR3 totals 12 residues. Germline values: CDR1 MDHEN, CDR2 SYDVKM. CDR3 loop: CASSLPRSGAFF. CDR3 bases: TGTGCCAGCAGTTTACCGCGGAGTGGTGCTTTCTTT.

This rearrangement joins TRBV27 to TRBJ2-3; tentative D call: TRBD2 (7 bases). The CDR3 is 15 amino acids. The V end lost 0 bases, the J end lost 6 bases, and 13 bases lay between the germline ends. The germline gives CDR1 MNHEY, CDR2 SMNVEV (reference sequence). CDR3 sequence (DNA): TGTGCCAGCAGTTTATCGGGGGGGCTCTCCGATACGCAGTATTTT. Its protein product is CASSLSGGLSDTQYF.

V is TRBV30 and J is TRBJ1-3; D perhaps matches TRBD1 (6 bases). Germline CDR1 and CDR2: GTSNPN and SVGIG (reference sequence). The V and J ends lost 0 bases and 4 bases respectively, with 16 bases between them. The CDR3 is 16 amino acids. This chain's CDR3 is CAWSVRGGARGNTIYF. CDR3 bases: TGTGCCTGGAGTGTACGAGGGGGGGCCAGGGGAAACACCATATATTTT.

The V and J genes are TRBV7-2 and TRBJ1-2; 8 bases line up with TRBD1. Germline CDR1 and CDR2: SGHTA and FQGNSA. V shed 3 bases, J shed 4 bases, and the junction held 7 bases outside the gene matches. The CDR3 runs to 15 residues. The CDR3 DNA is TGTGCCAGCAGCTTGAGGACAGGGTCGCGCTATGGCTACACCTTC. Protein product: CASSLRTGSRYGYTF.

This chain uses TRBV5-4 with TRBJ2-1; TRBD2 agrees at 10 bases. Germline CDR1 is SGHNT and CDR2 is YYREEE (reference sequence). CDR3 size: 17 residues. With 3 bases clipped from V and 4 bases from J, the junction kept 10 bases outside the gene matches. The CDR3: CASSSYAQTSGYNEQFF. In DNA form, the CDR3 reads TGTGCCAGCAGCTCCTATGCGCAGACTAGCGGGTACAATGAGCAGTTCTTC.

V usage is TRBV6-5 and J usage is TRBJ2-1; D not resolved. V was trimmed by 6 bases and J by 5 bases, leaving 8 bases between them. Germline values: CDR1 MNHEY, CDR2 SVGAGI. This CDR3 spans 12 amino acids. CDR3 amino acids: CASREWDNEQFF. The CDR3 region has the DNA TGTGCCAGCAGGGAGTGGGACAATGAGCAGTTCTTC.

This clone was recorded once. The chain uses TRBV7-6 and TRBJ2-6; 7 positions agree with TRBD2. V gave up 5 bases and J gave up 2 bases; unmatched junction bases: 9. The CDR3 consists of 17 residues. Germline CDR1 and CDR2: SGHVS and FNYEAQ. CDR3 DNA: TGTGCCAGCAGCCCCGGGGCGGGAGACCCTGGGGCCAACGTCCTGACTTTC. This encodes CASSPGAGDPGANVLTF.

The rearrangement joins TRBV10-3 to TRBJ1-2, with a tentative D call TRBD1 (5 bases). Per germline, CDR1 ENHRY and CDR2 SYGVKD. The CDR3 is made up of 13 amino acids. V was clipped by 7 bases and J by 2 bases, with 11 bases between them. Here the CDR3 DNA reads TGTGCCATCAATCTAGGGGCGAACTATGGCTACACCTTC. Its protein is CAINLGANYGYTF.